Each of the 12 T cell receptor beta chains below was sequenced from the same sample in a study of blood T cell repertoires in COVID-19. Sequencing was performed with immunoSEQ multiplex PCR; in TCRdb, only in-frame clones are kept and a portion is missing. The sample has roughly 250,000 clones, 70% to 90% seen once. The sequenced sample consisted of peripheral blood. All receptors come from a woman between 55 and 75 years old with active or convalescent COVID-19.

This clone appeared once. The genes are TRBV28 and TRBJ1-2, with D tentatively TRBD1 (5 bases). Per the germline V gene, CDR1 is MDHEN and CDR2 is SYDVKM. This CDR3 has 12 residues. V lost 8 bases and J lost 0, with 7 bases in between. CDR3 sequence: CASVTANYGYTF. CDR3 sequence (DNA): TGTGCCAGCGTGACAGCTAACTATGGCTACACCTTC.

The CDR3 coding sequence is TGTGCCAGCAGCTTAACTAGCGGGCCCAATGAGCAGTTCTTC. It yields the protein CASSLTSGPNEQFF. The chain links TRBV11-2 to TRBJ2-1; the match to TRBD2 covers 9 bases. V shed 2 bases, J shed 6 bases, and the junction held 2 bases outside the gene matches. The germline V gene has CDR1 SGHAT and CDR2 FQNNGV. The CDR3 extends over 14 amino acids.

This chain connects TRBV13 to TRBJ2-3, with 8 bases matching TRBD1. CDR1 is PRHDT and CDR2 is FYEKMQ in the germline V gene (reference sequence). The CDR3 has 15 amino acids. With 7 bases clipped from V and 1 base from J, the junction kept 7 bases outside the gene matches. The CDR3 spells CASTTGGRGTDTQYF. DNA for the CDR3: TGTGCCAGCACCACAGGGGGGCGGGGCACAGATACGCAGTATTTT.

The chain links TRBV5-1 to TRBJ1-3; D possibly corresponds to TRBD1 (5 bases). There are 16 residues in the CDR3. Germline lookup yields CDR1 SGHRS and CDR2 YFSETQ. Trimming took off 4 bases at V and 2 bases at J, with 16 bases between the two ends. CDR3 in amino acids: CASSATGTGAGNTIYF. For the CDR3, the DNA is TGCGCCAGCAGCGCAACCGGGACTGGAGCTGGAAACACCATATATTTT.

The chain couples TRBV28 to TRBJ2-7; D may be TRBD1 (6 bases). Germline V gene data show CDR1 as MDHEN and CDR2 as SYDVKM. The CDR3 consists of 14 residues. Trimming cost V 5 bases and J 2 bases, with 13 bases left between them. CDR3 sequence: CASSPRGSAYEQYV. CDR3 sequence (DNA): TGTGCCAGCAGTCCCAGGGGCTCGGCCTACGAGCAGTACGTC.

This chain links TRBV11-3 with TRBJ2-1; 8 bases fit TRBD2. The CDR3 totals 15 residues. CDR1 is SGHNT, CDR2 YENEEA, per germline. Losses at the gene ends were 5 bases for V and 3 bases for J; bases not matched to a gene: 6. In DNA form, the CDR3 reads TGTGCCAGCAGCCCCCGCAGCGGGAGCTACAATGAGCAGTTCTTC. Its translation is CASSPRSGSYNEQFF. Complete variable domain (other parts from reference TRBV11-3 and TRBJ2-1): EAGVVQSPRYKIIEKKQPVAFWCNPISGHNTLYWYLQNLGQGPELLIRYENEEAVDDSQLPKDRFSAERLKGVDSTLKIQPAELGDSAVYLCASSPRSGSYNEQFFGPGTRLTVL.

The CDR3 coding sequence is TGTGCCAGTAGTCCCGGACAAGACTACGAGCAGTACTTC. This translates into CASSPGQDYEQYF. The rearrangement joins TRBV19 to TRBJ2-7, with D maybe TRBD1 (5 bases). The germline CDR1 and CDR2 sequences are LNHDA and SQIVND (reference sequence). This CDR3 is 13 amino acids long. The V end lost 5 bases, the J end lost 3 bases, and 11 bases lay between the germline ends.

The CDR3 here is CASSPRARYGDTQYF. The CDR3 coding sequence is TGTGCCAGCAGCCCACGAGCTAGGTATGGAGATACGCAGTATTTT. The chain is built from TRBV4-2 and TRBJ2-3; D is uncertain. Germline CDR1 reads LGHNA; CDR2 reads YNFKEQ. V lost 4 bases to trimming and J lost 5 bases, with 16 bases between them. The CDR3 runs 15 residues.

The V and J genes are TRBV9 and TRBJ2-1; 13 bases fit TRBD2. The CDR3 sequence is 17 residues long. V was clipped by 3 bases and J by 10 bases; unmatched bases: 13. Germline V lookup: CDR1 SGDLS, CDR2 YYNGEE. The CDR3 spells CASSADLTLAGGREQFF. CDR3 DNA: TGTGCCAGCAGCGCCGACCTAACACTAGCGGGAGGGCGCGAGCAGTTCTTC.

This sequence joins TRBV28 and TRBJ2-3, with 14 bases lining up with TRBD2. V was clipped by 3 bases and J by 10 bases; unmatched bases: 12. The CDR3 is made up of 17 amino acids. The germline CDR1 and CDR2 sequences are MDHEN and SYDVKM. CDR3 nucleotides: TGTGCCAGCAGTTTGGGCTACGGGACTAGCGGGGGTTCTCCGCAGTATTTT. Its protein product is CASSLGYGTSGGSPQYF.

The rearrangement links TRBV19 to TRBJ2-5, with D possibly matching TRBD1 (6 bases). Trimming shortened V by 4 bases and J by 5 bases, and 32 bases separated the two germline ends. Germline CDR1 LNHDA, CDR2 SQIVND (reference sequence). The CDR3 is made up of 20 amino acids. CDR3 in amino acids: CASSSPSSSRDPSGVETQYF. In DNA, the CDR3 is TGTGCCAGTAGTAGCCCCAGTTCCTCAAGAGACCCGTCAGGGGTGGAGACCCAGTACTTC.

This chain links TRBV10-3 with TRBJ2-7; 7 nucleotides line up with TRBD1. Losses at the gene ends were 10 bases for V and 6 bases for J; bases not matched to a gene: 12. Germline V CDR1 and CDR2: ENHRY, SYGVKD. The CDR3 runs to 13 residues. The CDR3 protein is CATQTGQNSEQYV. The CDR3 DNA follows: TGTGCCACCCAGACAGGGCAAAATTCCGAGCAGTACGTC.